This T cell receptor (beta chain) was documented in a study of blood T cell repertoires in COVID-19. Background on the study: The origin of the acute and convalescent COVID-19 samples was the United States, Italy and Spain.

The CDR3 runs 17 residues. As handled by the study authors: Amplifying reference gene primers gave estimates of nucleated cell counts. The table came from immunoSEQ multiplex PCR; TCRdb's copy has only in-frame clones and leaves some out. V and J calls plus clone size are reproduced from that table; the DNA served to infer D and trimming. The sample holds about 100,000 clones, just under 85% seen once. This receptor was obtained from a man in his fifties or sixties with active or convalescent COVID-19. Sequencing was carried out using peripheral blood. V and J are TRBV21-1 and TRBJ1-1; the table's D call, TRBD1, has no DNA check behind it. TRBV21-1 is a documented pseudogene. The DNA for the CDR3 is TGTGCCAGCAGCAACTCCAGACAGTACTTCATGAACACTGAAGCTTTCTTT. Protein: CASSNSRQYFMNTEAFF.